Shown below are 20 T cell receptor beta chains from a single sample sequenced in a study of CD8+CD57+ T cells in acquired aplastic anemia. CDR3 and TCR beta VDJ profiling relied on genomic DNA as the template. A single record per CDR3 protein comes from TCRdb applying MiXCR to the reads. The table lists some 180,000 distinct CDR3 sequences, approximately 46% of them singletons. Sequencing input: sorted CD4+, CD8+, or CD8+CD57+ T cells (not recorded which) from PBMCs. The receptors derive from a human donor in good health.

Many counts were recorded for this clonotype. The chain recombines TRBV5-6 with TRBJ2-3; 11 nucleotides agree with TRBD2. The CDR3 has 16 residues. J lost 2 bases, V lost 2 bases, and 4 bases had no gene match. CDR1 is SGHDT and CDR2 is YYEEEE in the germline V gene. The CDR3 nucleotides are TGTGCCAGCAGCTTTCGTAGCGGGAGGGTCACAGATACGCAGTATTTT. It is translated as CASSFRSGRVTDTQYF.

This clonotype was seen at least ten times. The chain joins TRBV29-1 to TRBJ2-1, with 9 bases aligning to TRBD2. The V gene's germline CDR1 is SQVTM and CDR2 ANQGSEA. V dropped 7 bases and J dropped 9; count of bases not matched to a gene: 10. The CDR3 has 13 residues. The CDR3 region has the DNA TGCAGCGCCCAAGGCGGGAGGGCCGTTGAGCAGTTCTTC. This codes for CSAQGGRAVEQFF.

The table lists this clonotype with many counts. The chain joins TRBV20-1 to TRBJ2-3; 10 nucleotides agree with TRBD2. This CDR3 is 15 amino acids long. V lost 4 bases to trimming and J lost 4 bases; unmatched junction nucleotides: 8. Per the germline V gene, CDR1 is DFQATT and CDR2 is SNEGSKA (reference sequence). The CDR3 nucleotides read TGCAGTGCTAAGCCTAGCGGGAGATTATCAGATACGCAGTATTTT. It is translated as CSAKPSGRLSDTQYF.

The chain combines TRBV29-1 with TRBJ1-1; no definite D call. CDR3 length: 11 amino acids. Trimming removed 6 bases at V and 0 bases at J, with 5 bases between. The V gene's germline CDR1 is SQVTM and CDR2 ANQGSEA. CDR3 amino acids: CSVRMNTEAFF. The CDR3 DNA reads TGCAGCGTCCGGATGAACACTGAAGCTTTCTTT.

This clonotype appeared a few times. The chain employs TRBV27 and TRBJ1-1; no firm D call. This CDR3 contains 14 residues. V lost 2 bases, J lost 1 base, and 8 bases lay in between. Germline assignment: CDR1 MNHEY and CDR2 SMNVEV (reference sequence). The CDR3 DNA is TGTGCCAGCAGTTTAGGTACAACGAACACTGAAGCTTTCTTT. Translated: CASSLGTTNTEAFF.

This clonotype has ten or more counts. DNA of the CDR3: TGTGCCACCAGAGGGGGCGGCGGGTTGGAGCAGTACTTC. Translated: CATRGGGGLEQYF. The genes are TRBV10-3 and TRBJ2-7, with TRBD1 matching over 7 bases. J gave up 7 bases and V 10 bases, and 13 bases lay outside the gene matches. CDR3 length: 13 residues. Germline V CDR1 and CDR2: ENHRY, SYGVKD.

This clonotype has at least ten counts. CDR3 in DNA: TGTGCCAGCAGCCCGGACAGGGGGAATTCACCCCTCCACTTT. Translated, it gives CASSPDRGNSPLHF. V gene TRBV7-2 combines with J gene TRBJ1-6; 10 bases are a match to TRBD1. Germline V gene data show CDR1 as SGHTA and CDR2 as FQGNSA. V shed 5 bases and J 7 bases; nucleotides not matched to a gene: 2. The CDR3 extends over 14 amino acids.

This clonotype was recorded a few times. The rearrangement uses TRBV10-3 and TRBJ2-1, with a weak D call TRBD2 (6 bases). The V gene's germline CDR1 is ENHRY and CDR2 SYGVKD. The V end lost 4 bases, the J end lost 4 bases, and 14 bases lay between the germline ends. The CDR3 is made up of 15 amino acids. The CDR3 sequence: CAISGGAGRYNEQFF. The CDR3, as DNA: TGTGCCATCAGTGGCGGGGCGGGACGGTACAATGAGCAGTTCTTC.

The V call is TRBV7-3, the J call TRBJ2-1; 15 bases are a match to TRBD2. The junction had 2 bases not matched to a gene; V was cut back by 1 base and J by 4 bases. This CDR3 has 17 residues. Looked up from germline, CDR1 is SGHTA and CDR2 is FQGTGA. CDR3 bases: TGTGCCAGCAGCTTAAAGGGACTAGCGGGGGGTTACAATGAGCAGTTCTTC. Amino acids: CASSLKGLAGGYNEQFF.

This clonotype was found a few times. J is TRBJ2-1 and V is TRBV5-1; 7 nucleotides line up with TRBD2. Losses at the gene ends were 4 bases for V and 8 bases for J; bases not matched to a gene: 12. This CDR3 is 15 amino acids long. The germline CDR1 and CDR2 sequences are SGHRS and YFSETQ. This CDR3 reads CASSGGSAMVDEQFF. The CDR3 DNA reads as TGCGCCAGCAGCGGCGGGAGCGCCATGGTAGATGAGCAGTTCTTC.

The chain recombines TRBV20-1 with TRBJ2-3; the D gene is possibly TRBD2 (5 bases). This CDR3 comprises 13 residues. V was pared by 8 bases and J by 5 bases, with 17 bases between. Per the germline V gene, CDR1 is DFQATT and CDR2 is SNEGSKA (reference sequence). The CDR3 reads CSSPPPGVDTQYF. In DNA, the CDR3 is TGCAGTTCCCCCCCCCCCGGGGTAGATACGCAGTATTTT.

This chain connects TRBV5-4 to TRBJ2-7; 7 bases match TRBD1. CDR3 length: 13 residues. Germline V gene sequence: CDR1 SGHNT, CDR2 YYREEE (reference sequence). With V trimmed by 4 bases and J by 3 bases, 4 bases remained unmatched. CDR3 residues: CASSVRGLYEQYF. For the CDR3, the DNA is TGTGCCAGCAGCGTTAGGGGGCTCTACGAGCAGTACTTC. The whole variable domain, remainder taken from reference TRBV5-4 and TRBJ2-7, is ETGVTQSPTHLIKTRGQQVTLRCSSQSGHNTVSWYQQALGQGPQFIFQYYREEENGRGNFPPRFSGLQFPNYSSELNVNALELDDSALYLCASSVRGLYEQYFGPGTRLTVT.

The rearrangement uses TRBV20-1 and TRBJ1-5; D unclear. The germline CDR1 and CDR2 sequences are DFQATT and SNEGSKA (reference sequence). This CDR3 spans 14 amino acids. V dropped 3 bases and J dropped 0 bases, with 9 bases sitting between them. CDR3 DNA sequence: TGCAGTGCTAGCCCGAGGGATAGCAATCAGCCCCAGCATTTT. This codes for CSASPRDSNQPQHF.

This clonotype was detected a few times. V gene TRBV4-1 combines with J gene TRBJ1-4, with 7 nucleotides matching TRBD1. Germline V lookup: CDR1 MGHRA, CDR2 YSYEKL. With 5 bases clipped from V and 7 bases from J, the junction kept 10 bases outside the gene matches. The CDR3 runs 15 residues. The CDR3 spells CASSGSTGVSEKLFF. In DNA, the CDR3 is TGCGCCAGCAGCGGCTCCACAGGGGTTAGTGAAAAACTGTTTTTT.

Note on this clonotype: A read error may be the cause here, since a much bigger clone is one base away. The V and J genes are TRBV6-1 and TRBJ2-5; TRBD2 matches 13 bases. CDR1 is MNHNS, CDR2 SASEGT, per germline. The CDR3 totals 16 residues. V lost 6 bases and J lost 7; bases outside the gene matches: 11. CDR3 in DNA: TGTGCCAGCAGGCCGACTAGCGGGAGGATGGCAGGGACCCAGTACTTC. This codes for CASRPTSGRMAGTQYF.

Here the CDR3 DNA reads TGTGCCACCAGCAGTTATGGACAGGGGGCTAGTTCACCCCTCCACTTT. Protein: CATSSYGQGASSPLHF. The rearrangement links TRBV15 to TRBJ1-6, with 11 bases lining up with TRBD1. Looked up from germline, CDR1 is LNHNV and CDR2 is YYDKDF (reference sequence). V was clipped by 3 bases and J by 9 bases; unmatched bases: 7. CDR3 length: 16 amino acids.

This clonotype occurred many times. V is TRBV7-2 and J is TRBJ1-1; perhaps TRBD1 as D (5 bases). Looked up from germline, CDR1 is SGHTA and CDR2 is FQGNSA. This CDR3 has 14 residues. V was clipped by 5 bases and J by 5 bases, with 15 bases between them. CDR3 region: CASSPRWGGTEAFF. Written as DNA, the CDR3 is TGTGCCAGCAGCCCACGTTGGGGGGGAACTGAAGCTTTCTTT.

The chain employs TRBV7-2 and TRBJ1-6; 10 nucleotides agree with TRBD1. CDR1 is SGHTA and CDR2 is FQGNSA in the germline V gene. The CDR3 sequence is 15 residues long. J was trimmed by 5 bases and V by 5 bases; bases with no gene match: 3. DNA of the CDR3: TGTGCCAGCAGCCGGACAGGGGGTAATAATTCACCCCTCCACTTT. Protein: CASSRTGGNNSPLHF.

This clonotype has a count of ten or more. V usage is TRBV10-1 and J usage is TRBJ1-2; unclear D gene. CDR3 length equals 15 residues. Trimming stripped 6 bases from V and 4 bases from J, with 18 bases between. Germline V gives CDR1 WNHNN, CDR2 SYGVQD (reference sequence). CDR3 nucleotide sequence: TGCGCCAGCAGGGGCCCGGCCACACATTTCTATGGCTACACCTTC. Translated, it gives CASRGPATHFYGYTF.

This chain connects TRBV5-4 to TRBJ2-3; no clear D. CDR1 and CDR2 from the germline V gene are SGHNT and YYREEE (reference sequence). This CDR3 is 16 amino acids long. Trimming removed 1 base at V and 3 bases at J, with 15 bases between. CDR3 coding DNA: TGTGCCAGCAGCTTGCTCTCCCCAGCCGAAACAGATACGCAGTATTTT. This codes for CASSLLSPAETDTQYF.